The present T cell receptor beta chain was sequenced within a study of glioma-infiltrating T cells (dated by TCRdb to the mid-2010s). For the wider study: TCR alpha- and beta-chain repertoires were sequenced from glioma tissue, non-neoplastic brain tissue and matched peripheral blood mononuclear cells. Each tissue-infiltrating repertoire was compared with the same patient's peripheral blood repertoire to measure divergence between tissue and blood T-cell populations. Three low-grade glioma patients, about eight primary glioblastoma patients and three non-glioma patients contributing non-neoplastic brain tissue were included in the paired cohort.

TCR alpha and beta CDR3 regions were amplified with the iRepertoire nested amplicon-rescue multiplex PCR (arm-PCR) platform from RNA. For one-step reverse transcription and amplification, about 90-400 ng of tissue mRNA or PBMC total RNA was used as input. Following bead purification, Illumina adapters were added by a secondary multiplex PCR, and libraries between 200 and 400 bp were gel-purified. The libraries contained internal 6-nucleotide barcodes that were used for demultiplexing. Sequencing of libraries was performed on an Illumina MiSeq with 2x220 or 2x250 nucleotide paired-end reads. The source study handled its data this way. FLASH 1.2.11 was used to merge paired reads, and BWA-MEM then aligned the reads to the GRCh37 human genome before TRA and TRB reads were extracted. An IMGT-derived reference of cassette sequences and CDR3 motifs, with pseudogenes included, was used for V and J assignment. Reads were translated in three frames, and productive CDR3s were defined by a C…FGXG motif without stop codons. Unique combinations of V-J cassette pair and CDR3 amino acid sequence were defined as clonotypes. Hamming distance filtering was applied to reads, with thresholds set by the sequence error rate of each sample in mapped regions. TCRdb took the public reads, trimmed them with fastp at Q25, ran MiXCR for clone calling and kept in-frame beta chains. All rows with the same CDR3 protein become a single entry with the most common DNA and genes. The V and J calls were not made by the authors but by TCRdb's processing. The sample profile shows some 150,000 distinct CDR3 sequences; approximately 39% of them were found once. The ten largest clones add up to about a fifth of the sample.

What the research found in general, with its limitations: Very few CDR3 sequences were found to be shared between tissue and blood, and this scarcity was attributed to high CDR3 diversity and limited sampling. VJ-independent divergence between tissue and blood was below expectation in non-neoplastic patients but above expectation in all gliomas, especially low-grade gliomas. Small numbers underpinned the group comparisons: 7 to 9 glioblastoma patients, three low-grade glioma patients and three non-neoplastic patients.

Comment on this clonotype: The target of this receptor is not known. No base qualities exist here, and no much larger clone lies one base off it.

The clonotype was recovered from a human donor with low-grade glioma or glioblastoma, undergoing nonglioma brain surgery, or in good health (not recorded which). The sequenced sample consisted of glioma tissue, nonneoplastic brain tissue, or PBMCs (not recorded which).

The DNA sequence follows: TGTGCCAGCAGACAGGGGCTGTATGAGCAGTTCTTC. Translated, it gives CASRQGLYEQFF. The V and J genes are TRBV2 and TRBJ2-1; 7 nucleotides in the junction match TRBD1. The CDR3, from cysteine to phenylalanine, totals 12 residues. Just CDR3 DNA is preserved here, 36 bases in frame from base 1. The germline V end is reduced by 6 bases and the J end by 8 bases; junction bases left unmatched: 4. Per the germline V gene, SNHLY is the CDR1 and FYNNEI is the CDR2.